The 21 T cell receptor beta chains reported below all come from one sample, sequenced in a study of T cell clusters in autoimmune cytopenias. TRB amplification used approximately 0.25 ug of peripheral blood genomic DNA. TRB was amplified by touch-down multiplex PCR, primer pools A and B combined. From its re-call of the multiplex PCR reads, TCRdb lists each CDR3 protein once, without DNA. The sample holds 11,000 or so distinct CDR3 sequences. The sample was also linked to a second study, of T cell repertoires in aging, cancer and after chemotherapy.

Input material: peripheral blood. The receptors were sampled from a human donor in good health.

This rearrangement joins TRBV6-1 to TRBJ2-6. Germline values: CDR1 MNHNS, CDR2 SASEGT. CDR3 size: 15 residues. This chain's CDR3 is CASSENVIGANVLTF.

The V and J genes are TRBV6-5 and TRBJ1-4. Germline CDR1 MNHEY, CDR2 SVGAGI. This CDR3 has 11 amino acids. CDR3: CASGGGEKLFF.

The genes are TRBV6-1 and TRBJ1-2. The CDR3 length is 16 residues. Germline values: CDR1 MNHNS, CDR2 SASEGT. CDR3 in amino acids: CASSEATGPLGRGYTF.

The chain is built from TRBV30 and TRBJ1-2; TCRdb outputs TRBD1, but without DNA this stays unchecked. Germline loops: CDR1 GTSNPN, CDR2 SVGIG (reference sequence). The CDR3 extends over 12 amino acids. CDR3 sequence: CAWSTGVRGYTF.

This chain joins TRBV30 and TRBJ2-7; TCRdb returns TRBD2, unconfirmable since there is no DNA. CDR1 and CDR2 from the germline V gene are GTSNPN and SVGIG (reference sequence). The CDR3 has 18 residues. CDR3 in amino acids: CAWSIPGLAGTPTYEQYF.

The chain couples TRBV6-5 to TRBJ2-7; TCRdb lists TRBD1, though no DNA is available to test this call. Germline lookup yields CDR1 MNHEY and CDR2 SVGAGI. The CDR3 sequence is 15 residues long. CDR3 in amino acids: CASSETGAKRYEQYF.

The rearrangement links TRBV11-3 to TRBJ2-7; TCRdb indicates TRBD1, and absent DNA this call remains unverified. CDR3 length: 13 amino acids. Germline V gives CDR1 SGHNT, CDR2 YENEEA. The CDR3 sequence is CASRGQHPYEQYF.

The chain recombines TRBV30 with TRBJ2-7; the D call of TRBD1 rests on TCRdb alone, since no DNA is present to check it. There are 13 residues in the CDR3. Germline V gene sequence: CDR1 GTSNPN, CDR2 SVGIG (reference sequence). This chain's CDR3 is CAWSNQGAYEQYF.

The chain combines TRBV11-3 with TRBJ2-3; the TRBD2 assignment by TCRdb is unverifiable without DNA. From germline, CDR1 is SGHNT and CDR2 YENEEA. The CDR3 is made up of 15 amino acids. CDR3 sequence: CASSFNSGGSDTEYF. The full variable domain, rest sourced from reference TRBV11-3 and TRBJ2-3, is EAGVVQSPRYKIIEKKQPVAFWCNPISGHNTLYWYLQNLGQGPELLIRYENEEAVDDSQLPKDRFSAERLKGVDSTLKIQPAELGDSAVYLCASSFNSGGSDTEYFGPGTRLTVL.

V and J are TRBV6-5 and TRBJ1-2; no DNA is available, so the TRBD1 call from TCRdb remains unchecked. Germline loops: CDR1 MNHEY, CDR2 SVGAGI. This CDR3 spans 14 amino acids. CDR3 in amino acids: CASSYRGGGDGYTF.

The chain links TRBV6-4 to TRBJ2-3; TCRdb reports TRBD2, a call that lacks DNA to check it against. This CDR3 has 16 amino acids. Germline V gene sequence: CDR1 MRHNA, CDR2 SNTAGT. The CDR3: CASSESSGGEADTQYF.

The chain joins TRBV18 to TRBJ2-2. The CDR3 is 14 amino acids. CDR1 and CDR2 from the germline V gene are KGHSH and LQKENI. The CDR3 is CASSPLADTGELFF.

The chain combines TRBV19 with TRBJ1-2. Germline loops: CDR1 LNHDA, CDR2 SQIVND (reference sequence). This CDR3 is 11 amino acids long. The CDR3 sequence is CASSILSGYTF.

The chain has TRBV6-2 or TRBV6-3 and TRBJ2-1. The CDR3 totals 15 residues. Per germline, CDR1 MNHEY and CDR2 SVGEGT. CDR3 amino acids: CASSHTAIAYNEQFF.

V and J are TRBV19 and TRBJ1-3. The CDR3 is 14 residues long. From germline, CDR1 is LNHDA and CDR2 SQIVND (reference sequence). CDR3 region: CASSLVFSGNTIYF.

CDR3: CASSRWGLNYGYTF. V usage is TRBV5-6 and J usage is TRBJ1-2. CDR3 size: 14 residues. The germline gives CDR1 SGHDT, CDR2 YYEEEE.

The chain combines TRBV5-6 with TRBJ2-1; TCRdb's D call of TRBD1 is untestable without DNA. Germline values: CDR1 SGHDT, CDR2 YYEEEE. The CDR3 is 14 amino acids. The CDR3 here is CASSSLGGGGEQFF.

Its frequency marks this clonotype as medium-sized. The J gene is TRBJ2-7, the V gene TRBV29-1; TCRdb's D gene call, TRBD1, goes unchecked for lack of DNA. Germline V lookup: CDR1 SQVTM, CDR2 ANQGSEA. The CDR3 is 15 residues long. The CDR3: CSVARQGTPDYEQYF.

This rearrangement joins TRBV7-6 to TRBJ2-7; TCRdb gives TRBD1 as the D gene, but with no DNA this cannot be confirmed. The CDR3 is 13 amino acids. Germline V gene data show CDR1 as SGHVS and CDR2 as FNYEAQ. CDR3 region: CASSYGNPYEQYF.

The chain uses TRBV7-2 and TRBJ2-4. The length of the CDR3 is 13 residues. Germline-derived CDR1 and CDR2 are SGHTA and FQGNSA. CDR3 sequence reads: CASSLGRGNIQYF.

This clonotype registers medium-sized by frequency. The chain uses TRBV11-3 and TRBJ1-6; TCRdb reports TRBD1, a call that lacks DNA to check it against. Germline V gene data show CDR1 as SGHNT and CDR2 as YENEEA. The CDR3 is 15 amino acids. CDR3 sequence reads: CASSLGQVADSPLHF.